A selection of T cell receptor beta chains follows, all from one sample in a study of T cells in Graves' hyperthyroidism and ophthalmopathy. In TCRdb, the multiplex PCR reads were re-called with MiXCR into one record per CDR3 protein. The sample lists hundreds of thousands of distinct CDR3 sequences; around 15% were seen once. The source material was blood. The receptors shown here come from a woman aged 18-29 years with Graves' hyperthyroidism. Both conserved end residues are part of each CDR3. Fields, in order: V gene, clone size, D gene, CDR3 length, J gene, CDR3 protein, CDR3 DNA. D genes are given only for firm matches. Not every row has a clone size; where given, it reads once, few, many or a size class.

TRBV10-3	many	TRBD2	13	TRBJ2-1	CAIRGLSYNEQFF	TGTGCCATCAGGGGACTATCCTACAATGAGCAGTTCTTC
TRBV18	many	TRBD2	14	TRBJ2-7	CASSLAGAEEEQYF	TGTGCCAGCTCACTAGCGGGAGCCGAAGAAGAGCAGTACTTC
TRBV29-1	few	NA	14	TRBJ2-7	CSVEVLGSPYEQYF	TGCAGCGTTGAAGTTTTGGGCAGTCCCTACGAGCAGTACTTC
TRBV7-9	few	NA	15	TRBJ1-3	CASSLNGFSGNTIYF	TGTGCCAGCAGCTTAAATGGGTTCTCTGGAAACACCATATATTTT
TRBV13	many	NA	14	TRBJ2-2	CASSARGSTGELFF	TGTGCCAGCAGCGCCAGGGGAAGCACCGGGGAGCTGTTTTTT
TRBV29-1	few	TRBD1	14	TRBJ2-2	CSVAQGANTGELFF	TGCAGCGTTGCCCAGGGGGCGAACACCGGGGAGCTGTTTTTT
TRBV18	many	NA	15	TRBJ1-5	CASSPVTESNQPQHF	TGTGCCAGCTCACCAGTAACGGAGAGCAATCAGCCCCAGCATTTT
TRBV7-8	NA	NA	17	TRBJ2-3	CASSLRGDWIMTDTQYF	TGTGCCAGCAGCTTGCGCGGGGACTGGATAATGACAGATACGCAGTATTTT
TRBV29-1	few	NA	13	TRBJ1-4	CSVEGGVNEKLFF	TGCAGCGTTGAAGGGGGGGTCAATGAAAAACTGTTTTTT
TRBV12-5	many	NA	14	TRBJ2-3	CASGSSLVLETQYF	TGTGCTAGTGGTTCATCATTGGTCCTCGAGACGCAGTATTTT
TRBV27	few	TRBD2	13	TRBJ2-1	CAHPTSGRYEQFF	TGTGCCCACCCGACTAGCGGGAGGTATGAGCAGTTCTTC
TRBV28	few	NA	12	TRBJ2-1	CASRTKPYGQFF	TGTGCCAGCAGAACAAAGCCGTATGGGCAGTTCTTC
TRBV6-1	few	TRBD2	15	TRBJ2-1	CASSRTSGPYNEQFF	TGTGCCAGCAGTCGGACTAGTGGCCCCTACAATGAGCAGTTCTTC
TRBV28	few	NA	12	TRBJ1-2	CASSAKPGGYTF	TGTGCCAGCAGTGCCAAGCCCGGAGGCTACACCTTC
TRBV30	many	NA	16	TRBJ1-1	CAWSVRRQKANTEAFF	TGTGCCTGGAGTGTACGGCGGCAGAAAGCGAACACTGAAGCTTTCTTT
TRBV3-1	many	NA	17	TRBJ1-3	CASSKTGTSRSGNTIYF	TGTGCCAGCAGCAAGACCGGGACAAGTCGCTCTGGAAACACCATATATTTT
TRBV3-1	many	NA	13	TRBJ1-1	CASSHRTNTEAFF	TGTGCCAGCAGCCATCGAACGAACACTGAAGCTTTCTTT
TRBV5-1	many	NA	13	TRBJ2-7	CASRDDGTYEQYF	TGCGCCAGCAGGGACGACGGAACCTACGAGCAGTACTTC